The rows below give T cell receptor beta chains drawn from one sample of a study of shared clonotypes between healthy human individuals. Sequencing was performed with immunoSEQ multiplex PCR; in TCRdb, only in-frame clones are kept and a portion is missing. Here the sample spans 950,000 to 1,300,000 clones, around 76% being singletons. Source material: memory CD4+ T cells sorted from blood. The receptors come from a man aged 18 to 29 in good health. The CDR3 runs from the conserved cysteine through the conserved F or W. A D gene is named only where the DNA matches it firmly. Not all rows give a size; the values are once, few, many and, for expanded clones, a class.

TRBV2	TRBJ2-1	-	-	TGTGCCTTTAACCCTGTTTTGCAAAGGGACAATGAGCAGTTCTTC	CAFNPVLQRDNEQFF
TRBV2	TRBJ2-2	TRBD1	-	TGTGCCAGCAGCGAGACAGGGTTGAACACCGGGGAGCTGTTTTTT	CASSETGLNTGELFF
TRBV7-2	TRBJ2-2	-	-	TGTGCCAGCAGCTTAGGAGGGGTCGGCGGGGAGCTGTTTTTT	CASSLGGVGGELFF
TRBV2	TRBJ2-4	-	-	TGTGCCAGCAGCCCGGGTCTAGCCAAAAACATTCAGTACTTC	CASSPGLAKNIQYF
TRBV18	TRBJ2-7	-	few	TGTGCCAGCTCACCTAATCCCCCGGCGACAGTCTACGAGCAGTACTTC	CASSPNPPATVYEQYF
TRBV6-1	TRBJ1-2	-	-	TGTGCCAGCAGTGAAGACACAGGAATGGACGGCTACACCTTC	CASSEDTGMDGYTF
TRBV19	TRBJ1-2	-	-	TGTGCCAGTAGGACGGAATCAGCTAACTATGGCTACACCTTC	CASRTESANYGYTF
TRBV7-2	TRBJ2-7	TRBD1	-	TGTGCCAGCAGCTTTGGACTTTGGGGACAGGGGTCCTACGAGCAGTACTTC	CASSFGLWGQGSYEQYF
TRBV5-4	TRBJ2-3	-	few	TGTGCCAGCAGCGGTAGGGGGGTCTCGGGCACAGATACGCAGTATTTT	CASSGRGVSGTDTQYF
TRBV10-3	TRBJ2-3	-	-	TGTGCCATCAGAGGGGCCCAGCAAGATACGCAGTATTTT	CAIRGAQQDTQYF
TRBV11-3	TRBJ2-3	-	few	TGTGCCAGCAGCTTTCGGGGAGCAGATACGCAGTATTTT	CASSFRGADTQYF
TRBV4-3	TRBJ2-5	-	once	TGCGCCAGCAGCCAGTCATTAGGGGGGGAGACCCAGTACTTC	CASSQSLGGETQYF
TRBV5-4	TRBJ1-3	TRBD1	-	TGTGCCAGCAGCTTCCCTACAGGGGGATCTGGAAACACCATATATTTT	CASSFPTGGSGNTIYF
TRBV7-2	TRBJ2-7	TRBD2	-	TGTGCCAGCAGCTTAGCCCCTAGCGGGGTAGGGCTCGAGCAGTACTTC	CASSLAPSGVGLEQYF
TRBV11-2	TRBJ1-2	-	-	TGTGCCAGCAGCTTAGGGGGCGCGGGATATGGCTACACCTTC	CASSLGGAGYGYTF
TRBV21-1	TRBJ1-6	-	-	TGTGCCAGCAGCAAGGAGGGACAGACCATTCTGCCGCCTAGTTCACCCCTCCACTTT	CASSKEGQTILPPSSPLHF
TRBV27	TRBJ2-7	-	-	TGTGCCAGCAGTTTTGGGCAGGGTTCCCCTAAGCAGTACTTC	CASSFGQGSPKQYF
TRBV4-2	TRBJ2-7	-	few	TGTGCCAGCAGCCAAGTGAGCAGGTCCGAGCAGTACTTC	CASSQVSRSEQYF
TRBV9	TRBJ2-5	-	-	TGTGCCAGCAGCGTAGGTCCGGGGGTGGAGACCCAGTACTTC	CASSVGPGVETQYF
TRBV20-1	TRBJ2-3	-	-	TGCAGTGCGGTAGGGGAGGATACGCAGTATTTT	CSAVGEDTQYF
TRBV6-4	TRBJ2-7	-	-	TGTGCCAGCAGTGACTCCGGCCCTTCATACGAGCAGTACTTC	CASSDSGPSYEQYF
TRBV4-1	TRBJ1-6	TRBD1	-	TGCGCCAGCAGCCACGAAGTCAGGGGGAATAATTCACCCCTCCACTTT	CASSHEVRGNNSPLHF